This TCR beta chain was observed in a study of cytomegalovirus exposure and HLA in healthy donors. This clone appeared once. The antigen remains undetermined. Data came from immunoSEQ multiplex PCR; TCRdb stores just in-frame clones and leaves some out. The sample lists more than 60,000 clones; 96% were seen once. Whole-study findings and limits: 164 TCR beta chains were listed as cytomegalovirus-associated. Some public TCRs appeared in many individuals, while most sequences were rare.

Germline V lookup: CDR1 MNHEY, CDR2 SMNVEV (reference sequence). The CDR3 is 14 residues long. Trimming took 2 bases from V and 3 from J; bases not matched to a gene: 4. What was sequenced was PBMCs. This receptor was obtained from a woman aged 18-29 years in good health and CMV-seropositive. The J gene is TRBJ2-7, the V gene TRBV27, with 7 bases fitting TRBD2. In DNA, the CDR3 is TGTGCCAGCAGTTTAGCGGGAGTCGGCTACGAGCAGTACTTC. This gives the protein CASSLAGVGYEQYF.